Below, 10 T cell receptor beta chains from the same sample are listed, as sequenced in a study of blood T cell repertoires in COVID-19. The method was immunoSEQ multiplex PCR; TCRdb's version includes in-frame clones alone and lacks a portion of them. The sample includes about 68,000 clones, 86% of them seen just once. Sequencing was carried out using peripheral blood. Receptor source: a man aged 45 to 65 with acute or convalescent COVID-19.

The rearrangement joins TRBV4-1 to TRBJ1-4; D possibly corresponds to TRBD1 (6 bases). The CDR3 contains 14 residues. Germline V gene lookup returns CDR1 MGHRA and CDR2 YSYEKL. V lost 5 bases, J lost 6 bases, and 13 bases lay in between. CDR3 in amino acids: CASSFIGGDEKLFF. In DNA, the CDR3 is TGCGCCAGCAGCTTTATAGGGGGGGATGAAAAACTGTTTTTT.

CDR3 protein: CASTPWSEGTGELFF. The CDR3 DNA is TGTGCCAGCACCCCCTGGAGCGAGGGCACCGGGGAGCTGTTTTTT. The chain is built from TRBV6-2 or TRBV6-3 and TRBJ2-2, with D possibly matching TRBD2 (5 bases). Germline values: CDR1 MNHEY, CDR2 SVGEGT. The CDR3 runs to 15 residues. The V and J ends lost 7 bases and 4 bases respectively, with 16 bases between them.

The rearrangement links TRBV7-2 to TRBJ2-7; TRBD2 is a possible D gene (5 bases). The germline V gene encodes CDR1 SGHTA and CDR2 FQGNSA. The V end was cut by 2 bases, the J end by 2 bases, with 16 bases between. The CDR3 has 16 amino acids. The CDR3 region is CASSLTVGGSPYEQYF. The DNA for the CDR3 is TGTGCCAGCAGCTTAACGGTCGGAGGAAGTCCCTACGAGCAGTACTTC.

The J gene is TRBJ2-1, the V gene TRBV25-1, with 8 positions matching TRBD2. Germline V lookup: CDR1 MGHDK, CDR2 SYGVNS. CDR3 length: 16 residues. With V trimmed by 3 bases and J by 6 bases, 10 bases remained unmatched. The CDR3 sequence: CASSDPPAGGSNEQFF. CDR3 sequence (DNA): TGTGCCAGCAGTGATCCCCCCGCGGGGGGAAGCAATGAGCAGTTCTTC.

This clone has only a few counts. The junction shows a germline mismatch at one end, possibly a read error. The rearrangement joins TRBV7-9 to TRBJ2-7; 10 bases fit TRBD2. The CDR3 sequence is 14 residues long. Germline CDR1 reads SEHNR; CDR2 reads FQNEAQ (reference sequence). The CDR3 nucleotides read TGTGCCAGCAGCGGTAGCGGGGGGACCTACCAGCAGTACTTC. It is translated as CASSGSGGTYQQYF. Full variable domain (outside the CDR3, taken from reference TRBV7-9 and TRBJ2-7): DTGVSQNPRHKITKRGQNVTFRCDPISEHNRLYWYRQTLGQGPEFLTYFQNEAQLEKSRLLSDRFSAERPKGSFSTLEIQRTEQGDSAMYLCASSGSGGTYQQYFGPGTRLTVT.

The chain links TRBV5-1 to TRBJ2-5; D perhaps matches TRBD2 (5 bases). The V gene's germline CDR1 is SGHRS and CDR2 YFSETQ. V dropped 2 bases and J dropped 5 bases, with 10 bases sitting between them. The CDR3 totals 13 residues. The CDR3 protein is CASSLTGFETQYF. CDR3 DNA: TGCGCCAGCAGCTTAACGGGGTTCGAGACCCAGTACTTC.

The chain recombines TRBV5-1 with TRBJ1-1, with no clear D. V lost 4 bases to trimming and J lost 1 base, with 8 bases between them. CDR1 and CDR2 from the germline V gene are SGHRS and YFSETQ. CDR3 size: 13 residues. CDR3 bases: TGCGCCAGCAGCGCACACCCGAACACTGAAGCTTTCTTT. The encoded protein is CASSAHPNTEAFF.

The V call is TRBV18, the J call TRBJ2-7; a weak D match, TRBD2 (5 bases). The CDR3 is made up of 15 amino acids. Trimming removed 0 bases from V and 5 bases from J, with 14 bases in between. The germline gives CDR1 KGHSH, CDR2 LQKENI. The CDR3 DNA reads as TGTGCCAGCTCACCACCAGGGCTTCCGAGGGACGAGCAGTACTTC. Protein: CASSPPGLPRDEQYF.

CDR3 DNA: TGTGCCAGCATGGACGGACAAGGAAACACCATATATTTT. It yields the protein CASMDGQGNTIYF. This chain joins TRBV19 and TRBJ1-3; perhaps TRBD1 as D (5 bases). With 9 bases removed from V and 4 bases from J, the gap between germline ends came to 13 bases. Germline V lookup: CDR1 LNHDA, CDR2 SQIVND (reference sequence). The CDR3 length is 13 residues.

This clone appeared once. The V call is TRBV27, the J call TRBJ1-4; the match to TRBD1 covers 8 bases. Trimming removed 10 bases from V and 5 bases from J; junction bases left unmatched: 6. The germline CDR1 and CDR2 sequences are MNHEY and SMNVEV (reference sequence). The CDR3 sequence is 13 residues long. DNA of the CDR3: TGTGCCACTCGGACAGGGCCAAATGAAAAACTGTTTTTT. Translated: CATRTGPNEKLFF.